In its sample, the clone carrying this TCR beta chain was seen a few times. A TCRbeta library incorporating unique molecular identifiers was prepared. TCRdb re-analysed the PCR reads in MiXCR, keeping a single row per CDR3 protein. The sample carries fewer than 400,000 distinct CDR3 sequences, around 21% recorded once. Trimming shortened V by 5 bases and J by 7 bases, and 11 bases separated the two germline ends. The CDR3 runs 13 residues. Germline V gives CDR1 SGHVS, CDR2 FNYEAQ. This sample stems from a study of T-cell reconstitution after alpha-beta-depleted transplantation in children. The rearrangement uses TRBV7-6 and TRBJ2-2, with a weak D call TRBD2 (5 bases). The sequenced sample was PBMCs from the stem cell graft donor, obtained from the stem cell graft. The receptor was derived from a human donor who donated a stem cell graft to a child with acute myeloid leukemia. Here the CDR3 reads CASSRAGNGELFF. CDR3 sequence (DNA): TGTGCCAGCAGCCGGGCGGGTAACGGGGAGCTGTTTTTT.